A single sample gave rise to the 30 T cell receptor beta chains below, sequenced in a study of low-dose radiotherapy and immunotherapy resistance in tumors (dated by TCRdb to between 2021 and 2024). The run used an Illumina MiniSeq. First-strand cDNA was synthesized using Superscript III and a set of TRAV- and TRBV-specific primers, so that both TCRalpha and TCRbeta chains were covered. TCRs were amplified for 20 PCR cycles with Phusion, using a constant-region primer paired with the adapter attached to the V primers. Using fastp trimming at Q25 and MiXCR clonotype assembly, TCRdb reanalyzed the public sequencing data and kept in-frame beta chains. Merged by CDR3 protein, the rows form single entries marked with the most common genes and DNA. In this sample the table shows about 89,000 distinct CDR3 sequences, more than 8.5% of which occur a single time. The ten largest clonotypes hold roughly 1% of the sample.

The meaning of the sample's time point label: before trial treatment. The sequences come from PBMCs, collected before treatment. All receptors derive from a male donor with prostate cancer.

At least ten counts were recorded for this clonotype. V is TRBV4-3 and J is TRBJ2-1; D ambiguous. The CDR3 totals 14 residues. Trimming removed 0 bases at V and 9 bases at J, with 12 bases between. CDR1 and CDR2 from the germline V gene are LGHNA and YSLEER. DNA of the CDR3: TGCGCCAGCAGCCAAGATCTATCAAGGAGTGAGCAGTTCTTC. This codes for CASSQDLSRSEQFF.

This clonotype was detected ten times or more. The chain joins TRBV28 to TRBJ2-7, with 8 bases that match TRBD1. The CDR3 runs 14 residues. Germline trimming cut 7 bases from V and 3 bases from J; bases unmatched to any gene: 8. Germline values: CDR1 MDHEN, CDR2 SYDVKM. The CDR3 here is CASIMDRASYEQYF. For the CDR3, the DNA is TGTGCCAGCATTATGGACAGGGCCAGCTACGAGCAGTACTTC.

This clonotype was seen ten or more times. The CDR3 DNA is TGTGCCATCAGTGAGTCTGCGGAAGCCCCCTACGAGCAGTACTTC. It encodes CAISESAEAPYEQYF. The genes are TRBV10-3 and TRBJ2-7; D is uncertain. Trimming shortened V by 0 bases and J by 2 bases, and 11 bases separated the two germline ends. The length of the CDR3 is 15 residues. Germline loops: CDR1 ENHRY, CDR2 SYGVKD.

The chain employs TRBV7-3 and TRBJ2-7; TRBD2 agrees at 11 bases. Germline V gene lookup returns CDR1 SGHTA and CDR2 FQGTGA. Trimming took 5 bases from V and 5 from J; bases not matched to a gene: 8. This CDR3 is 15 amino acids long. The CDR3 here is CASSPTSGSYNEQYF. CDR3 nucleotide sequence: TGTGCCAGCAGCCCAACTAGCGGGAGCTATAACGAGCAGTACTTC.

Many counts were recorded for this clonotype. The chain joins TRBV28 to TRBJ1-2; no definite D call. Germline V CDR1 and CDR2: MDHEN, SYDVKM. The germline V and J ends were trimmed by 5 bases and 4 bases, with 5 bases remaining between them. CDR3 length equals 11 residues. CDR3 DNA: TGTGCCAGCAGTACTTCCTATGGCTACACCTTC. Amino acid sequence: CASSTSYGYTF.

This clonotype was seen ten or more times. The CDR3 loop is CASSQERLAGYLDNEQFF. The DNA for the CDR3 is TGTGCCAGCAGCCAAGAAAGACTAGCGGGATATTTGGACAATGAGCAGTTCTTC. The gene calls are TRBV3-1 and TRBJ2-1; 11 positions match TRBD2. CDR3 length: 18 residues. Trimming at V came to 0 bases and at J to 5 bases, leaving 9 bases not matched to a gene. Germline V CDR1 and CDR2: LGHDT, YNNKEL (reference sequence).

This clonotype was counted ten times or more. The genes are TRBV29-1 and TRBJ1-2, with D perhaps TRBD1 (6 bases). Deletions cut 0 bases from V and 4 bases from J, with 15 bases between. Germline CDR1 is SQVTM and CDR2 is ANQGSEA. This CDR3 region has 15 residues. The CDR3 sequence is CSVEDLGRGAYGYTF. The DNA of the CDR3 is TGCAGCGTTGAAGATCTAGGCAGGGGCGCCTATGGCTACACCTTC.

This clonotype was seen many times. The chain carries TRBV20-1 and TRBJ2-2; D remains ambiguous. CDR3 length: 15 amino acids. Germline CDR1 is DFQATT and CDR2 is SNEGSKA (reference sequence). V was clipped by 5 bases and J by 1 base, with 14 bases between them. The CDR3, as DNA: TGCAGTGCTCGACAAAGGGCGCGGAACACCGGGGAGCTGTTTTTT. Its translation is CSARQRARNTGELFF.

In this sample, this clonotype turned up many times. CDR3 region: CASRSGTGTTGANVLTF. DNA for the CDR3: TGTGCCAGCAGATCCGGGACAGGGACTACTGGGGCCAACGTCCTGACTTTC. This chain connects TRBV28 to TRBJ2-6, with 9 bases fitting TRBD1. Germline trimming cut 6 bases from V and 2 bases from J; bases unmatched to any gene: 8. The CDR3 sequence is 17 residues long. The germline CDR1 and CDR2 sequences are MDHEN and SYDVKM.

This clonotype was picked up many times. This chain connects TRBV18 to TRBJ2-1, with D unclear. V was trimmed by 1 base and J by 5 bases, leaving 3 bases between them. The CDR3 has 12 amino acids. Germline assignment: CDR1 KGHSH and CDR2 LQKENI. The CDR3 spells CASSPQNNEQFF. CDR3 in DNA: TGTGCCAGCTCACCACAGAACAATGAGCAGTTCTTC.

This clonotype was detected many times. This chain uses TRBV28 with TRBJ2-7; D gene uncertain. The V end was cut by 4 bases, the J end by 3 bases, with 16 bases between. The CDR3 contains 15 residues. Germline V gene lookup returns CDR1 MDHEN and CDR2 SYDVKM. The CDR3 DNA is TGTGCCAGCAGTTCTAGGGCGTCTCCCGTCTACGAGCAGTACTTC. This codes for CASSSRASPVYEQYF.

This clonotype was recorded at least ten times. The chain has TRBV7-8 and TRBJ2-7; 14 positions agree with TRBD2. Germline loops: CDR1 SGHVS, CDR2 FQNEAQ. This CDR3 region has 15 residues. Trimming cost V 6 bases and J 3 bases; bases outside gene matches: 4. CDR3 nucleotide sequence: TGTGCCAGCAGTTTTGGGACTAGCGGGAGCTACGAGCAGTACTTC. This encodes CASSFGTSGSYEQYF.

This clonotype was seen repeatedly, ten times or more. The V call is TRBV7-8, the J call TRBJ2-1; TRBD1 or TRBD2 may be the D gene (6 bases each). The V gene lost 1 base and the J gene lost 7 bases, with 11 bases spanning the gap. This CDR3 is built from 14 residues. Germline CDR1 and CDR2: SGHVS and FQNEAQ. The CDR3 coding sequence is TGTGCCAGCAGCTTAGTTACGGGGGCAAATGAGCAGTTCTTC. This translates into CASSLVTGANEQFF. Filled out from reference TRBV7-8 and TRBJ2-1, the complete variable domain reads GAGVSQSPRYKVAKRGQDVALRCDPISGHVSLFWYQQALGQGPEFLTYFQNEAQLDKSGLPSDRFFAERPEGSVSTLKIQRTQQEDSAVYLCASSLVTGANEQFFGPGTRLTVL.

This clonotype was recorded a few times. The chain joins TRBV4-1 to TRBJ2-1; 9 bases are shared with TRBD2. V shed 0 bases and J 4 bases; nucleotides not matched to a gene: 4. The CDR3 is made up of 16 amino acids. Germline-derived CDR1 and CDR2 are MGHRA and YSYEKL. This chain's CDR3 is CASSQEGAGGYNEQFF. In DNA form, the CDR3 reads TGCGCCAGCAGCCAAGAAGGAGCGGGAGGATACAATGAGCAGTTCTTC.

The chain combines TRBV28 with TRBJ2-7; 8 bases align to TRBD2. Germline assignment: CDR1 MDHEN and CDR2 SYDVKM. There are 15 residues in the CDR3. Losses at the gene ends were 6 bases for V and 4 bases for J; bases not matched to a gene: 11. The CDR3 loop reads CASSYHSGSMYEQYF. The CDR3 nucleotides read TGTGCCAGCAGCTACCACAGCGGGAGCATGTACGAGCAGTACTTC.

This clonotype was recorded many times. This chain connects TRBV3-1 to TRBJ2-1; D is unresolved. This CDR3 spans 11 amino acids. Deletions cut 6 bases from V and 3 bases from J, with 3 bases between. Germline V gives CDR1 LGHDT, CDR2 YNNKEL (reference sequence). The CDR3 loop is CASSYYNEQFF. The CDR3 DNA is TGTGCCAGCAGTTACTACAATGAGCAGTTCTTC.

About this clonotype: With only one base between it and a far larger clone, this is likely a read error. The V gene is TRBV26, the J gene TRBJ1-1; TRBD1 was called by the table and not checked on the DNA. TRBV26 is noted as a pseudogene. The CDR3 contains 14 residues. This CDR3 is CASSDGGPGTEAFF. CDR3 in DNA: TGTGCCAGCAGTGACGGAGGCCCGGGGACTGAAGCTTTCTTT.

The rearrangement links TRBV5-6 to TRBJ1-2, with a possible D match to TRBD1 (6 bases). V lost 7 bases, J lost 2 bases, and 12 bases lay in between. CDR3 size: 13 residues. Germline CDR1 and CDR2: SGHDT and YYEEEE. Here the CDR3 reads CASGAGTNYGYTF. CDR3 sequence (DNA): TGTGCCAGCGGAGCCGGGACAAACTATGGCTACACCTTC.

This clonotype was detected ten times or more. The chain carries TRBV7-2 and TRBJ1-5; D gene unclear. The CDR3 is 15 amino acids. The V end was cut by 1 base, the J end by 2 bases, with 9 bases between. In germline, CDR1 is SGHTA, CDR2 FQGNSA. The CDR3 sequence: CASSLDGSRNQPQHF. The CDR3 DNA is TGTGCCAGCAGCTTAGACGGTAGTCGCAATCAGCCCCAGCATTTT.

This clonotype was recorded at least ten times. This chain links TRBV4-3 with TRBJ2-7; 10 bases map to TRBD2. CDR1 and CDR2 (germline): LGHNA, YSLEER. CDR3 size: 19 residues. J was trimmed by 2 bases and V by 0 bases; bases with no gene match: 13. The chain's CDR3 is CASSQDQSLAGVSPYEQYF. The CDR3 DNA reads TGCGCCAGCAGCCAAGATCAAAGTCTAGCGGGAGTCTCGCCCTACGAGCAGTACTTC.

This clonotype was found many times. The chain couples TRBV19 to TRBJ2-1; D ambiguous. Trimming cost V 5 bases and J 5 bases, with 13 bases left between them. From germline, CDR1 is LNHDA and CDR2 SQIVND (reference sequence). The CDR3 sequence is 14 residues long. As DNA, the CDR3 is TGTGCCAGTAGTTTTGGCCAGAGACACAATGAGCAGTTCTTC. Protein sequence: CASSFGQRHNEQFF. The full variable domain, in which reference TRBV19 and TRBJ2-1 provide the parts outside the CDR3, is DGGITQSPKYLFRKEGQNVTLSCEQNLNHDAMYWYRQDPGQGLRLIYYSQIVNDFQKGDIAEGYSVSREKKESFPLTVTSAQKNPTAFYLCASSFGQRHNEQFFGPGTRLTVL.

About this clonotype: A far larger clone lies a single base away; this is likely a read error. V and J are TRBV20-1 and TRBJ2-1; D not resolved. Trimming stripped 5 bases from V and 13 bases from J, with 12 bases between. The CDR3 length is 10 residues. Germline CDR1 reads DFQATT; CDR2 reads SNEGSKA (reference sequence). Written as DNA, the CDR3 is TGCAGTGCTCTTCAAGAGACCCAGTTCTTC. Amino acid sequence: CSALQETQFF.

This clonotype was counted a few times. A read error likely explains this, since a far larger clone differs by one base. J is TRBJ2-1 and V is TRBV6-1; possibly TRBD1 for D (7 bases). CDR3 length: 13 residues. In germline, CDR1 is MNHNS, CDR2 SASEGT. V was trimmed by 6 bases and J by 10 bases, leaving 16 bases between them. The CDR3 DNA is TGTGCCAGCAGGGCGGGACAGACCTACGAGCAGTTCTTC. This codes for CASRAGQTYEQFF.

The chain employs TRBV12-3 or TRBV12-4 and TRBJ1-5; 9 bases match TRBD1. The trim removed 5 bases at V and 9 bases at J, leaving 8 bases unmatched. This CDR3 has 14 amino acids. The CDR3 bases are TGTGCCAGCAGTATAGGACAGGGGAGGCCGCCCCAGCATTTT. This encodes CASSIGQGRPPQHF.

There are many counts of this clonotype. The chain joins TRBV4-2 to TRBJ2-3; D gene unclear. The CDR3 is made up of 15 amino acids. Per the germline V gene, CDR1 is LGHNA and CDR2 is YNFKEQ. Trimming stripped 0 bases from V and 3 bases from J, with 10 bases between. The CDR3 loop reads CASSQDKPATDTQYF. CDR3 bases: TGTGCCAGCAGCCAAGACAAGCCGGCGACAGATACGCAGTATTTT.

This clonotype was found many times. The rearrangement uses TRBV18 and TRBJ1-5; D remains unclear. The CDR3 totals 15 residues. V lost 3 bases and J 0 bases, leaving 9 bases between the germline ends. CDR1 KGHSH and CDR2 LQKENI come from the germline V gene. The CDR3 sequence: CASSPGSYSNQPQHF. DNA for the CDR3: TGTGCCAGCTCACCCGGGAGTTATAGCAATCAGCCCCAGCATTTT.

At least ten counts were recorded for this clonotype. The rearrangement uses TRBV4-1 and TRBJ2-2; 7 bases are a match to TRBD1. V gave up 3 bases and J gave up 1 base; unmatched junction bases: 5. Germline values: CDR1 MGHRA, CDR2 YSYEKL. This CDR3 comprises 16 residues. In DNA form, the CDR3 reads TGCGCCAGCAGCCAGGGCGGACAGGTGAACACCGGGGAGCTGTTTTTT. This sequence encodes CASSQGGQVNTGELFF.

This clonotype was counted ten times or more. CDR3 DNA: TGCAGTGCCCCAACTAGCGGGAGGGCCAATGGTGAGCAGTTCTTC. It is translated as CSAPTSGRANGEQFF. The J gene is TRBJ2-1, the V gene TRBV20-1, with 13 bases lining up with TRBD2. Germline V gives CDR1 DFQATT, CDR2 SNEGSKA (reference sequence). This CDR3 is built from 15 residues. V shed 6 bases and J 9 bases; nucleotides not matched to a gene: 11.

This clonotype was found many times. The chain links TRBV29-1 to TRBJ2-2; the match to TRBD1 covers 8 bases. This CDR3 has 12 amino acids. J gave up 6 bases and V 4 bases, and 1 base lay outside the gene matches. CDR1 is SQVTM and CDR2 is ANQGSEA in the germline V gene. The chain's CDR3 is CSVAQGAGELFF. The CDR3 coding sequence is TGCAGCGTTGCACAGGGGGCCGGGGAGCTGTTTTTT.

This clonotype was detected many times. This chain joins TRBV5-1 and TRBJ2-1; D possibly corresponds to TRBD2 (5 bases). The length of the CDR3 is 18 residues. V lost 0 bases and J lost 0, with 16 bases in between. Germline CDR1 is SGHRS and CDR2 is YFSETQ. The CDR3 sequence: CASSLGGWYGSSYNEQFF. The CDR3 region has the DNA TGCGCCAGCAGCTTGGGAGGTTGGTATGGGAGCTCCTACAATGAGCAGTTCTTC.